The 9 T cell receptor beta chains below all came from one sample that was sequenced in a study of OX40 agonist ivuxolimab in advanced cancers. This table comes from immunoSEQ multiplex PCR, and its TCRdb copy is limited to in-frame clones, with some not included. This table has roughly 91,000 clones, roughly 95% appearing once. Source: CD4+ or CD8+ T cells sorted from blood, taken in a trial of the OX40 agonist ivuxolimab. The source of these receptors is an adult with an advanced solid tumor such as melanoma, head and neck, liver or kidney cancer.

The genes are TRBV6-6 and TRBJ2-3; the D is unclear. Germline values: CDR1 MNHNY, CDR2 SVGAGI (reference sequence). The CDR3 totals 14 residues. The V and J ends lost 6 bases and 4 bases respectively, with 14 bases between them. CDR3 loop: CASSPSRRSDTQYF. Written as DNA, the CDR3 is TGTGCCAGCAGCCCAAGCCGACGCTCAGATACGCAGTATTTT.

CDR3 sequence reads: CASSRQGTEAFF. For the CDR3, the DNA is TGTGCCAGCAGCCGTCAGGGGACTGAAGCTTTCTTT. The chain couples TRBV5-6 to TRBJ1-1; D possibly corresponds to TRBD1 (6 bases). Germline lookup yields CDR1 SGHDT and CDR2 YYEEEE. There are 12 residues in the CDR3. V was cut by 4 bases and J by 5 bases, with 9 bases left in between.

The V call is TRBV19, the J call TRBJ2-7, with 9 bases matching TRBD1. The V gene end was trimmed by 6 bases and the J gene end by 5 bases; junction bases not matched to a gene: 11. The CDR3 contains 15 residues. Germline V gene sequence: CDR1 LNHDA, CDR2 SQIVND (reference sequence). The CDR3 loop reads CASSYEGQGPNEQYF. DNA for the CDR3: TGTGCCAGTAGCTATGAGGGACAGGGTCCCAACGAGCAGTACTTC.

The chain joins TRBV27 to TRBJ1-5, with D perhaps TRBD1 (5 bases). The V gene lost 3 bases and the J gene lost 6 bases, with 9 bases spanning the gap. Germline CDR1 and CDR2: MNHEY and SMNVEV (reference sequence). The CDR3 runs 13 residues. Here the CDR3 DNA reads TGTGCCAGCAGTTTCCGGGGCGGTCAGCCCCAGCATTTT. Encoded protein: CASSFRGGQPQHF.

V gene TRBV5-6 combines with J gene TRBJ1-4; a possible D gene is TRBD1 (5 bases). This CDR3 is built from 14 residues. The germline V gene encodes CDR1 SGHDT and CDR2 YYEEEE. The germline V and J ends were trimmed by 4 bases and 7 bases, with 14 bases remaining between them. In DNA form, the CDR3 reads TGTGCCAGCAGCCCCGGGGGGGAGCCTGAAAAACTGTTTTTT. Translated, it gives CASSPGGEPEKLFF.

The J gene is TRBJ1-3, the V gene TRBV19; the match to TRBD1 covers 8 bases. CDR3 length: 14 residues. Germline V gene sequence: CDR1 LNHDA, CDR2 SQIVND (reference sequence). Trimming took 5 bases from V and 8 from J; bases not matched to a gene: 8. CDR3 sequence: CASSVGTGHYTIYF. The DNA for the CDR3 is TGTGCCAGTAGTGTTGGGACAGGACACTACACCATATATTTT.

The gene calls are TRBV19 and TRBJ2-4; D gene ambiguous. Per the germline V gene, CDR1 is LNHDA and CDR2 is SQIVND (reference sequence). Trimming took 6 bases from V and 6 from J, leaving 9 bases between them. The CDR3 is made up of 12 amino acids. CDR3 nucleotides: TGTGCCAGTAGCGAAAGGGCAAACATTCAGTACTTC. This translates into CASSERANIQYF. Variable domain in full (rest from reference TRBV19 and TRBJ2-4): DGGITQSPKYLFRKEGQNVTLSCEQNLNHDAMYWYRQDPGQGLRLIYYSQIVNDFQKGDIAEGYSVSREKKESFPLTVTSAQKNPTAFYLCASSERANIQYFGAGTRLSVL.

The chain couples TRBV4-1 to TRBJ1-2; TRBD1 matches 9 bases. This CDR3 has 14 amino acids. Germline V CDR1 and CDR2: MGHRA, YSYEKL. Trimming took 1 base from V and 6 from J; bases not matched to a gene: 3. CDR3 bases: TGCGCCAGCAGCCAAGTCAGGACAGGGGATGGCTACACCTTC. This encodes CASSQVRTGDGYTF.

The chain is built from TRBV19 and TRBJ1-5; D is ambiguous. CDR1 and CDR2 (germline): LNHDA, SQIVND (reference sequence). Trimming removed 8 bases at V and 2 bases at J, with 10 bases between. CDR3 size: 13 residues. This CDR3 reads CASRARGNQPQHF. CDR3 bases: TGTGCCAGTCGGGCACGAGGCAATCAGCCCCAGCATTTT.